This TCR beta chain comes out of a study of radiation and T cells in renal cell carcinoma. The data were produced by immunoSEQ multiplex PCR, yet TCRdb's version contains in-frame clones alone and is incomplete. The data show about 64,000 clones, approximately 80% seen once. This clone was found a few times. The antigen is undetermined. The V end lost 0 bases, the J end lost 2 bases, and 20 bases lay between the germline ends. This CDR3 has 18 residues. From germline, CDR1 is SGHRS and CDR2 YFSETQ. Time point described: blood 4 weeks post-SBRT, at nephrectomy. As for treatment: 15 Gy SBRT to primary tumor, nephrectomy 4 weeks later. Radiation-treated patients gave blood at baseline, week 2 and week 4. The tumor was a clear cell renal cell carcinoma. Study-level points and caveats: From baseline, blood top tumor clonotypes peaked at 2 weeks post-radiation. Baseline intratumoral clonotype presence is unknown without pretreatment biopsies.

The material was blood, obtained from a patient whose treatment included radiotherapy and nephrectomy. The chain links TRBV5-1 to TRBJ1-1; TRBD1 is a possible D gene (6 bases). The source of this sequence is a man between 60 and 75 years old with renal cell carcinoma. The CDR3 here is CASSLDVRGTPTNTEAFF. For the CDR3, the DNA is TGCGCCAGCAGCTTGGATGTCAGGGGTACCCCGACTAACACTGAAGCTTTCTTT.